This TCR beta chain is drawn from a study of blood T cell repertoires in COVID-19. Per the germline V gene, CDR1 is LGHNA and CDR2 is YSLEER. This CDR3 has 16 amino acids. J was trimmed by 7 bases and V by 1 base; bases with no gene match: 10. Assay used: immunoSEQ multiplex PCR; TCRdb lists only in-frame clones, some missing. This sample yields about 200,000 clones, of which roughly 82% are seen a single time; approximately 4.7% belongs to the top ten. The sequence was obtained from a woman in her fifties or sixties with acute COVID-19. This sequence joins TRBV4-3 and TRBJ1-2; 9 bases map to TRBD1. Material for sequencing was PBMCs or T cells enriched from blood (not recorded which). This CDR3 reads CASSQATGTGIGGYTF. The CDR3 DNA is TGCGCCAGCAGCCAAGCGACCGGGACAGGGATCGGTGGCTACACCTTC.